The TCR beta chain under discussion was sequenced for a study of cytomegalovirus exposure and HLA in healthy donors. The CDR3 runs to 11 residues. V gave up 11 bases and J gave up 7 bases, with 9 bases separating them. Germline lookup yields CDR1 SNHLY and CDR2 FYNNEI. This clone occurred once. Its target is not known. The study, taken as a whole, reports: The authors listed about 170 TCR beta chains as cytomegalovirus-associated. There were a few CMV-associated chains whose specificity for CMV antigens was confirmed in vitro. An analysis was carried out at a later point. It showed that HLA-associated TCR beta chains were more clonally expanded than equally common non-associated chains. V- and J-gene trimming in TCR beta was tied to a missense DCLRE1C variant by an analysis performed later.

PCR involved 60 Vbeta and 13 Jbeta primers. Using immunoSEQ multiplex PCR, the repertoire was profiled, and TCRdb retains in-frame clones only, with some absent. This sample yields 90,000 or so clones, of which approximately 70% are seen a single time; approximately 2.9% belongs to the top ten. The clonotype was recovered from a man aged 50-59 years in good health and CMV-seronegative. The sample consisted of PBMCs. The chain couples TRBV2 to TRBJ1-6; maybe TRBD1 (6 bases). The CDR3 nucleotides are TGTGCCGGCCAGGGGAATTCACCCCTCCACTTT. This gives the protein CAGQGNSPLHF.